A selection of T cell receptor beta chains follows, all from one sample in a study of graft-versus-host responses after intestinal transplantation. The protocol was immunoSEQ multiplex PCR, while the TCRdb copy is restricted to in-frame clones and leaves out a portion. Of tens of thousands of clones listed, roughly 93% were seen once; the top ten hold over 0.15%. For these TCRs, the target antigens are not known. Source: unstimulated CD4+ T cells sorted from spleen or lymph node cells, taken before transplant. The receptors stem from a human donor who was the organ donor for an intestinal transplant. Each CDR3 is given with its conserved first and last residue. D genes are given only for firm matches. Only some rows state a clone size, as once, few, many or a class for expanded clones.

size: -
D: -
J: TRBJ2-5
V: TRBV7-2
CDR3: CASSFRSGQETQYF
DNA: TGTGCCAGCAGCTTTAGGTCGGGACAAGAGACCCAGTACTTC

size: -
D: -
J: TRBJ1-5
V: TRBV28
CDR3: CASSLRASNQPQHF
DNA: TGTGCCAGCAGTCTCCGGGCCAGCAATCAGCCCCAGCATTTT

size: -
D: -
J: TRBJ1-2
V: TRBV5-1
CDR3: CASSLALTPPTAYTF
DNA: TGCGCCAGCAGCTTGGCCTTGACACCGCCGACAGCCTACACCTTC

size: -
D: -
J: TRBJ2-2
V: TRBV9
CDR3: CASSARPEVAGELFF
DNA: TGTGCCAGCAGCGCCAGACCAGAGGTAGCCGGGGAGCTGTTTTTT

size: -
D: -
J: TRBJ2-7
V: TRBV27
CDR3: CASRNPGHPSYEQYF
DNA: TGTGCCAGCAGAAACCCGGGACACCCTTCTTACGAGCAGTACTTC

size: -
D: -
J: TRBJ1-1
V: TRBV11-3
CDR3: CASRATWDSEAFF
DNA: TGTGCCAGCAGGGCGACCTGGGATAGCGAAGCTTTCTTT

size: -
D: TRBD1
J: TRBJ2-6
V: TRBV19
CDR3: CASSMDRGFVSGANVLTF
DNA: TGTGCCAGTAGTATGGACAGGGGGTTCGTATCTGGGGCCAACGTCCTGACTTTC

size: -
D: -
J: TRBJ1-5
V: TRBV7-3
CDR3: CASSLTRGEPQHF
DNA: TGTGCCAGCAGCTTAACACGTGGTGAGCCCCAGCATTTT

size: -
D: -
J: TRBJ2-3
V: TRBV5-1
CDR3: CASSLTGADTQYF
DNA: TGCGCCAGCAGCTTAACGGGCGCAGATACGCAGTATTTT

size: -
D: -
J: TRBJ2-7
V: TRBV6-5
CDR3: CASSSLYEQYF
DNA: TGTGCCAGCAGTTCCCTCTACGAGCAGTACTTC

size: -
D: -
J: TRBJ1-6
V: TRBV7-2
CDR3: CASSYRYGGRRSPLHF
DNA: TGTGCCAGCAGCTACCGGTACGGGGGGCGGAGATCACCCCTCCACTTT

size: -
D: TRBD1
J: TRBJ1-1
V: TRBV12-5
CDR3: CASGLQGANTEAFF
DNA: TGTGCTAGTGGTTTGCAGGGGGCGAACACTGAAGCTTTCTTT

size: -
D: -
J: TRBJ2-7
V: TRBV10-3
CDR3: CAISSLLRGNYEQYF
DNA: TGTGCCATCAGTAGTCTTTTGAGGGGCAACTACGAGCAGTACTTC

size: -
D: -
J: TRBJ1-2
V: TRBV11-3
CDR3: CASSDLGYGYTF
DNA: TGTGCCAGCAGCGACCTCGGCTATGGCTACACCTTC

size: -
D: -
J: TRBJ1-1
V: TRBV7-3
CDR3: CASSLKGAGVTEAFF
DNA: TGTGCCAGCAGCTTAAAAGGCGCGGGAGTCACTGAAGCTTTCTTT

size: -
D: -
J: TRBJ2-3
V: TRBV5-1
CDR3: CASSFAGPDTQYF
DNA: TGCGCCAGCAGCTTCGCGGGCCCAGATACGCAGTATTTT

size: -
D: -
J: TRBJ2-5
V: TRBV10-3
CDR3: CAISPNGPNQETQYF
DNA: TGTGCCATCAGTCCTAACGGGCCGAATCAAGAGACCCAGTACTTC

size: once
D: -
J: TRBJ1-2
V: TRBV5-6
CDR3: CASSFVGQANNYGYTF
DNA: TGTGCCAGCAGCTTTGTTGGGCAGGCTAATAACTATGGCTACACCTTC

size: -
D: TRBD1
J: TRBJ2-7
V: TRBV7-9
CDR3: CASSRDRVYEQYF
DNA: TGTGCCAGCAGCCGGGACAGGGTCTACGAGCAGTACTTC

size: -
D: -
J: TRBJ2-2
V: TRBV7-3
CDR3: CASSLQGTGELFF
DNA: TGTGCCAGCAGCTTACAGGGCACCGGGGAGCTGTTTTTT

size: -
D: -
J: TRBJ2-1
V: TRBV7-2
CDR3: CASTAWAGNKYNEQFF
DNA: TGTGCCAGCACCGCCTGGGCAGGGAATAAGTACAATGAGCAGTTCTTC

size: -
D: -
J: TRBJ2-7
V: TRBV4-2
CDR3: CASSQETEQYF
DNA: TGTGCCAGCAGCCAAGAAACCGAGCAGTACTTC

size: -
D: TRBD2
J: TRBJ2-1
V: TRBV5-1
CDR3: CASSWASGGATSYNEQFF
DNA: TGCGCCAGCAGCTGGGCTAGCGGGGGGGCGACCTCCTACAATGAGCAGTTCTTC

size: -
D: -
J: TRBJ2-4
V: TRBV25-1
CDR3: CASSAPGRAGNIQYF
DNA: TGTGCCAGCAGTGCCCCCGGCAGGGCCGGGAACATTCAGTACTTC

size: -
D: TRBD1
J: TRBJ1-2
V: TRBV30
CDR3: CAWSGTGTNYGYTF
DNA: TGTGCCTGGAGTGGGACAGGGACTAACTATGGCTACACCTTC

size: -
D: TRBD1
J: TRBJ1-4
V: TRBV6-6
CDR3: CASSYGQVNEKLFF
DNA: TGTGCCAGCAGTTACGGACAGGTTAATGAAAAACTGTTTTTT

size: few
D: TRBD1
J: TRBJ1-6
V: TRBV27
CDR3: CASSLRSDRDSPLHF
DNA: TGTGCCAGCAGTTTAAGGTCTGACAGGGATTCACCCCTCCACTTT

size: few
D: TRBD1
J: TRBJ2-7
V: TRBV11-2
CDR3: CASSLRTGDLYEQYF
DNA: TGTGCCAGCAGCCTACGGACAGGGGATCTCTACGAGCAGTACTTC

size: -
D: -
J: TRBJ1-2
V: TRBV11-2
CDR3: CASSRNRLSYDGYTF
DNA: TGTGCCAGCAGCCGCAACAGGCTCTCGTACGATGGCTACACCTTC

size: -
D: -
J: TRBJ2-3
V: TRBV18
CDR3: CASSPPRQTSTDTQYF
DNA: TGTGCCAGCTCACCGCCCCGACAAACCAGCACAGATACGCAGTATTTT

size: -
D: -
J: TRBJ2-3
V: TRBV4-1
CDR3: CASSQGGSTDTQYF
DNA: TGCGCCAGCAGCCAAGGCGGAAGCACAGATACGCAGTATTTT

size: -
D: TRBD1
J: TRBJ1-1
V: TRBV5-1
CDR3: CASSARTGRAWGEAFF
DNA: TGCGCCAGCAGCGCCCGGACAGGGAGGGCATGGGGTGAAGCTTTCTTT

size: -
D: TRBD2
J: TRBJ2-2
V: TRBV5-4
CDR3: CASSEPRGGNGELFF
DNA: TGTGCCAGCAGCGAACCACGGGGGGGCAACGGGGAGCTGTTTTTT

size: -
D: -
J: TRBJ1-1
V: TRBV11-2
CDR3: CASSQSGVNTEAFF
DNA: TGTGCCAGCAGCCAATCGGGGGTGAACACTGAAGCTTTCTTT

size: -
D: TRBD2
J: TRBJ2-3
V: TRBV19
CDR3: CASSGRLAGSTDTQYF
DNA: TGTGCCAGTAGTGGACGACTAGCGGGGAGCACAGATACGCAGTATTTT

size: -
D: -
J: TRBJ2-3
V: TRBV7-2
CDR3: CASSFARGAGTDTQYF
DNA: TGTGCCAGCAGCTTCGCAAGAGGGGCCGGCACAGATACGCAGTATTTT

size: -
D: TRBD2
J: TRBJ2-5
V: TRBV7-2
CDR3: CASSSRLAGVQETQYF
DNA: TGTGCCAGCAGCTCCCGACTAGCGGGGGTCCAAGAGACCCAGTACTTC

size: -
D: TRBD1
J: TRBJ1-5
V: TRBV2
CDR3: CASSEMGQYQPQHF
DNA: TGTGCCAGCAGTGAAATGGGACAGTATCAGCCCCAGCATTTT

size: -
D: -
J: TRBJ2-3
V: TRBV7-9
CDR3: CASSWGDRRVSDTQYF
DNA: TGTGCCAGCAGCTGGGGGGACAGAAGGGTCTCGGATACGCAGTATTTT

size: -
D: -
J: TRBJ2-2
V: TRBV4-3
CDR3: CASSPRQGRVGELFF
DNA: TGCGCCAGCAGCCCCAGGCAGGGCCGTGTCGGGGAGCTGTTTTTT

size: -
D: -
J: TRBJ2-3
V: TRBV15
CDR3: CATSRDLLEVTDTQYF
DNA: TGTGCCACCAGCAGAGATCTACTAGAGGTCACAGATACGCAGTATTTT

size: -
D: -
J: TRBJ2-7
V: TRBV5-1
CDR3: CASSWGSFENEQYF
DNA: TGCGCCAGCAGCTGGGGATCCTTCGAAAACGAGCAGTACTTC